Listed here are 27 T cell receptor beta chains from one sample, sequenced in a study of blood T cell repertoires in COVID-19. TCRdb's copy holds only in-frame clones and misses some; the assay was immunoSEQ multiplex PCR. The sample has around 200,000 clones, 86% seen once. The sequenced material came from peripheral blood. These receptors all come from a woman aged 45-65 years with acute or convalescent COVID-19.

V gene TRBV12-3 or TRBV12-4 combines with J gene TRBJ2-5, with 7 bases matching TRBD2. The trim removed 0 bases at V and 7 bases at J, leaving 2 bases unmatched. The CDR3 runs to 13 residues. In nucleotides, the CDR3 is TGTGCCAGCAGTTTAGCAGGGAGGGGGACCCAGTACTTC. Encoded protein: CASSLAGRGTQYF.

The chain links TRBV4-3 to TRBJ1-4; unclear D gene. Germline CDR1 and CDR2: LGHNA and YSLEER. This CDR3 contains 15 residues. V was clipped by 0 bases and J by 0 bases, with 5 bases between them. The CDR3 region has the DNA TGCGCCAGCAGCCAAGACAGTACAACTAATGAAAAACTGTTTTTT. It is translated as CASSQDSTTNEKLFF.

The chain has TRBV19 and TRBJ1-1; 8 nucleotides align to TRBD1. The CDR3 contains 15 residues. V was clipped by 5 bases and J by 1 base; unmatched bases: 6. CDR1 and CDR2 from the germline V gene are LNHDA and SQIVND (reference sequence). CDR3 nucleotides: TGTGCCAGTAGTCTAGGACAGGGAACGAACACTGAAGCTTTCTTT. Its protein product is CASSLGQGTNTEAFF.

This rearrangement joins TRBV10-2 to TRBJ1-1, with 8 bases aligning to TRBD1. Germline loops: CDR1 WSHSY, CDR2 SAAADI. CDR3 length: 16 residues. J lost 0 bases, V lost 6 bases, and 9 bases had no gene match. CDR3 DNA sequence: TGCGCCAGCAGCCGGTCGCAGGGGGCCTTGAACACTGAAGCTTTCTTT. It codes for CASSRSQGALNTEAFF.

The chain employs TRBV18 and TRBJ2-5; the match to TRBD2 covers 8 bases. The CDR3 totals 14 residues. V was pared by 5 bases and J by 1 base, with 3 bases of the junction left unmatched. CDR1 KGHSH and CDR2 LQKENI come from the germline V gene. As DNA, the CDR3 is TGTGCCAGCTCAGTCGGGGGGGGCCAAGAGACCCAGTACTTC. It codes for CASSVGGGQETQYF.

CDR3 DNA sequence: TGTGCCACCATGACAGAGGGGTCTTGGGGGGTAGGGCAGCCCCAGCATTTT. Translation: CATMTEGSWGVGQPQHF. V gene TRBV19 combines with J gene TRBJ1-5; tentative D call: TRBD1 (5 bases). With 10 bases removed from V and 7 bases from J, the gap between germline ends came to 29 bases. The V gene's germline CDR1 is LNHDA and CDR2 SQIVND (reference sequence). This CDR3 is 17 amino acids long.

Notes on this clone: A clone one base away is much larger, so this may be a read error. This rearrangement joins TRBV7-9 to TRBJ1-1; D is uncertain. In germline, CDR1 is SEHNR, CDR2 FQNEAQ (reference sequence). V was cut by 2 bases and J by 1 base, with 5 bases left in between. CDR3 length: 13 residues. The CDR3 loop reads CASSLYGNTEAFF. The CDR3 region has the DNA TGTGCCAGCAGCTTATACGGGAACACTGAAGCTTTCTTT.

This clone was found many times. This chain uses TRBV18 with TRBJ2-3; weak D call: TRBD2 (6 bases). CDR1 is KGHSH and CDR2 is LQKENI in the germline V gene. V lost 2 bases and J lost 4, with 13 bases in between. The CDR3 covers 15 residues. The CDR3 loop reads CASSPFGGSPDTQYF. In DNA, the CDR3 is TGTGCCAGCTCACCATTTGGAGGGAGTCCAGATACGCAGTATTTT.

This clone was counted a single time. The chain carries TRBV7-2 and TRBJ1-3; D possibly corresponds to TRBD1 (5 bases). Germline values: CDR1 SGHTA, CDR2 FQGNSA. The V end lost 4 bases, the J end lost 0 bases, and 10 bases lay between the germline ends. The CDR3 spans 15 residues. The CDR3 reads CASSSRRGSGNTIYF. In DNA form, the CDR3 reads TGTGCCAGCAGCTCCCGTAGGGGCTCTGGAAACACCATATATTTT.

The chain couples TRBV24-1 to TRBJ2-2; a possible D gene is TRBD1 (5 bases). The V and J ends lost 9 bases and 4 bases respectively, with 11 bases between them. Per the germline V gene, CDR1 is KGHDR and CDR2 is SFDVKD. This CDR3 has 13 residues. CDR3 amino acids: CATSGFVTGELFF. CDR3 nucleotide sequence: TGTGCCACCTCAGGGTTCGTCACCGGGGAGCTGTTTTTT.

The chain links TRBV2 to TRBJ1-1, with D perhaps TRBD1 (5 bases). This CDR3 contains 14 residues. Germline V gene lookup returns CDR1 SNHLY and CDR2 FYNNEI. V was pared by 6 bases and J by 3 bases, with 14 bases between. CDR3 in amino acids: CASRPRQGYTEAFF. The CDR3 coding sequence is TGTGCCAGCAGGCCGAGGCAGGGATACACTGAAGCTTTCTTT.

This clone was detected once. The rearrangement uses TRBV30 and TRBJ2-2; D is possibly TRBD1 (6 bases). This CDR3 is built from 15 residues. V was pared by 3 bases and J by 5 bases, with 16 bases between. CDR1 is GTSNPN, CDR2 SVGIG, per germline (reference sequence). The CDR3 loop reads CAWSQKRGLTGELFF. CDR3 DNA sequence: TGTGCCTGGAGCCAAAAGAGGGGGTTAACCGGGGAGCTGTTTTTT.

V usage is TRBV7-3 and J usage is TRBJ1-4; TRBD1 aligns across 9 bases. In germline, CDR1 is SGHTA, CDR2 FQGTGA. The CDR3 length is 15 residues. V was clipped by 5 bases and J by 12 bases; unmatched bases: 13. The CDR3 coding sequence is TGTGCCAGCAGCCTGTTAGTGGACAGGGGACGGGAACTGTTTTTT. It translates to CASSLLVDRGRELFF.

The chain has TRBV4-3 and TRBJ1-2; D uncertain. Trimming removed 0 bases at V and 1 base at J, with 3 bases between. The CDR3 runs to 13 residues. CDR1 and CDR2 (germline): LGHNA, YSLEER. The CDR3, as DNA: TGCGCCAGCAGCCAAGATCTTAACTATGGCTACACCTTC. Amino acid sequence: CASSQDLNYGYTF.

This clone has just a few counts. CDR3: CASSLVSNQPQHF. The CDR3 bases are TGTGCCAGTAGTCTCGTGAGCAATCAGCCCCAGCATTTT. V usage is TRBV19 and J usage is TRBJ1-5; D not certain. Germline CDR1 LNHDA, CDR2 SQIVND (reference sequence). The CDR3 runs 13 residues. The V gene lost 5 bases and the J gene lost 1 base, with 6 bases spanning the gap.

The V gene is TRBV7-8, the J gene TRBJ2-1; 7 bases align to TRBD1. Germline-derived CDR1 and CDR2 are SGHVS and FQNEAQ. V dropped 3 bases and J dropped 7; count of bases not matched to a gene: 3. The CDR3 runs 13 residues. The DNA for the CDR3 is TGTGCCAGCAGCTTGGGACAGACTAATGAGCAGTTCTTC. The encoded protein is CASSLGQTNEQFF.

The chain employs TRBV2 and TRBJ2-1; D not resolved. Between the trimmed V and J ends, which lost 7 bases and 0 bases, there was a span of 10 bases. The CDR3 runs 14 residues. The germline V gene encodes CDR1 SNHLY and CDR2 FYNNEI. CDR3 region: CASTYGLSYNEQFF. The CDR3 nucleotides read TGTGCCAGCACTTATGGGCTCTCCTACAATGAGCAGTTCTTC.

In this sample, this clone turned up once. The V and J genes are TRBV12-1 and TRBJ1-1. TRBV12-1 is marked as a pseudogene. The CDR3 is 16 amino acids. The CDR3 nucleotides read TGTGCCAGCAGCCCCCGACCGCCGGGGGGGAACACTGAAGCTTTCTTT. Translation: CASSPRPPGGNTEAFF.

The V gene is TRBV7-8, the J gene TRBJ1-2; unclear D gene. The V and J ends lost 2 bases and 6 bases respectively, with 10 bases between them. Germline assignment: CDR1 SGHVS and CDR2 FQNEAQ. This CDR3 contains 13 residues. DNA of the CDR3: TGTGCCAGCAGCTTACGGCAGGCCAATGGCTACACCTTC. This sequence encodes CASSLRQANGYTF.

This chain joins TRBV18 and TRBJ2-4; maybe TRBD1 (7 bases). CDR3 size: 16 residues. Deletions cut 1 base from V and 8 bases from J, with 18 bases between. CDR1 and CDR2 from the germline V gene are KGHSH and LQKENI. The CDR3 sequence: CASSPLEGLRGDIQYF. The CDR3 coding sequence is TGTGCCAGCTCACCACTCGAAGGCCTCAGGGGGGACATTCAGTACTTC.

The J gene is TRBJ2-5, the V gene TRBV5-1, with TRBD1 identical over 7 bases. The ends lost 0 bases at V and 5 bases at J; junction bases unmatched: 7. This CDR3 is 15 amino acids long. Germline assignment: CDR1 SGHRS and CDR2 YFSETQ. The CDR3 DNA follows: TGCGCCAGCAGCTTGGGGGCAGGGGGTGTGGAGACCCAGTACTTC. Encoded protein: CASSLGAGGVETQYF.

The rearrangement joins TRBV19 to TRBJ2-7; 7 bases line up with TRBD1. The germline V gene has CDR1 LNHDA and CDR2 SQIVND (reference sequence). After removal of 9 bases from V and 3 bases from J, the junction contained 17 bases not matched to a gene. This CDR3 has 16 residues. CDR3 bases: TGTGCCAGCGCTAGCCGACAGGGTGGTTCAGGCTACGAGCAGTACTTC. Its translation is CASASRQGGSGYEQYF.

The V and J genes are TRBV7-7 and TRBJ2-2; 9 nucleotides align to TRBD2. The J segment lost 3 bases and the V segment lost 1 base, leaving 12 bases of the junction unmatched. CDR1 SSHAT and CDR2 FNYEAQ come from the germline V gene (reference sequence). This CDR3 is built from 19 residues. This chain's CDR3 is CASSLGLRGGLGDTGELFF. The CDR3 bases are TGTGCCAGCAGCTTAGGTCTGCGGGGGGGCCTCGGGGACACCGGGGAGCTGTTTTTT.

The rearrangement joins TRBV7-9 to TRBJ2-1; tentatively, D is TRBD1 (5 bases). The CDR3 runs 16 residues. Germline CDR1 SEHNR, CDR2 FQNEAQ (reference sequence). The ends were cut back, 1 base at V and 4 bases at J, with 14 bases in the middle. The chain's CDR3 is CASSLDGAALYNEQFF. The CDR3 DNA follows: TGTGCCAGCAGCTTAGATGGGGCAGCCCTTTACAATGAGCAGTTCTTC.

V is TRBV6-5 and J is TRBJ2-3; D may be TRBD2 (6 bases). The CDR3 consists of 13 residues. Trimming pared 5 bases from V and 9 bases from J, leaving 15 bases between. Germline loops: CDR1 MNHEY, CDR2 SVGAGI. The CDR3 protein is CASSPGEESTQYF. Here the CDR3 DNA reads TGTGCCAGCAGTCCCGGGGAGGAATCGACGCAGTATTTT.

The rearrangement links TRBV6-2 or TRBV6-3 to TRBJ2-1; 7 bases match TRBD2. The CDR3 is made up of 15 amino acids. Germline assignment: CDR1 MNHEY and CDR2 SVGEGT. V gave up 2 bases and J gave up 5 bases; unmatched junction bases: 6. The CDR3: CASSYVGGGDNEQFF. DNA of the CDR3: TGTGCCAGCAGTTACGTTGGCGGGGGTGACAATGAGCAGTTCTTC.

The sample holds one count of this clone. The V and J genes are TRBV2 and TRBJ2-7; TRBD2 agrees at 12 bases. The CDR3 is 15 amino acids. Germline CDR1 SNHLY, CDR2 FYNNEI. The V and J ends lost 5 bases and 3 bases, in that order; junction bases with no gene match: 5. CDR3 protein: CASSSTSGGYYEQYF. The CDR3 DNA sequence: TGTGCCAGCAGTTCGACTAGCGGGGGTTACTACGAGCAGTACTTC.